Listed here are 2 T cell receptor beta chains from one sample, sequenced in a study of early T cells in non-severe SARS-CoV-2 infection. TCRdb independently ran MiXCR on the 5' RACE reads; one entry per CDR3 protein. This table has about 22,000 distinct CDR3 sequences, 3.6% appearing once. The sequenced sample was whole blood. The receptors stem from an adult who was a healthcare worker with PCR-confirmed SARS-CoV-2 infection or an uninfected control (not recorded which).

This clonotype has a count of ten or more. The chain is built from TRBV5-1 and TRBJ1-1; TRBD1 is a possible D gene (5 bases). From germline, CDR1 is SGHRS and CDR2 YFSETQ. This CDR3 has 15 residues. Trimming took off 5 bases at V and 1 base at J, with 15 bases between the two ends. The CDR3 sequence: CASRGDDGRNTEAFF. In nucleotides, the CDR3 is TGCGCCAGCAGGGGGGATGATGGACGGAACACTGAAGCTTTCTTT.

This clonotype is termed medium-sized. The V and J genes are TRBV6-4 and TRBJ2-2, with 12 bases aligning to TRBD2. Germline V gene lookup returns CDR1 MRHNA and CDR2 SNTAGT. V trimming: 2 bases; J trimming: 6 bases; junction bases outside the gene matches: 1. The CDR3 contains 15 residues. In nucleotides, the CDR3 is TGTGCCAGCAGTGACGGGACTAGCGGGTCCGGGGAGCTGTTTTTT. Protein sequence: CASSDGTSGSGELFF.